This TCR beta chain originates from a study of response to subunit inactivated influenza vaccine. Study-level results: T cells newly recruited by each seasonal influenza vaccination are few, the authors suggested.

TCRdb re-analysed the RT-PCR reads in MiXCR, keeping a single row per CDR3 protein. This sample has hundreds of thousands of distinct CDR3 sequences; about a fifth occur once, and the top ten carry 9.5% to 13%. With respect to this clonotype: As yet, its antigen is unknown.

The specimen comprised PBMCs from blood, sampled 5 days after vaccination. The sequence derives from a man aged 50 to 59 who received an inactivated influenza vaccine.

The CDR3 here is CASSPTPGLAAAEQFF. CDR3 DNA sequence: TGTGCCAGCAGTCCGACCCCGGGACTAGCGGCGGCTGAGCAGTTCTTC. The chain combines TRBV12-3 or TRBV12-4 with TRBJ2-1; 11 nucleotides line up with TRBD2. The CDR3 length is 16 residues. V gave up 5 bases and J gave up 9 bases; unmatched junction bases: 12.